This TCR beta chain was obtained from a study of cytomegalovirus exposure and HLA in healthy donors. Study-level points and caveats: Later analysis demonstrated an association between a missense DCLRE1C variant and TCR beta V- and J-gene trimming. When a later analysis compared HLA-associated TCR beta chains with equally common others, the HLA-associated chains turned out to be more clonally expanded and to have lower generation probabilities. Segments of the TCR beta V type were, in most cases, productive about 90% or about 30% of the time in an earlier analysis. Certain indistinguishable V segments, among them TRBV6-2 and TRBV6-3, were excluded.

PCR amplification relied on 60 Vbeta primers (plus 13 Jbeta primers). Sequencing was performed with immunoSEQ multiplex PCR; in TCRdb, only in-frame clones are kept and a portion is missing. The table shows some 130,000 clones, with approximately 78% occurring only once. CDR1 and CDR2 from the germline V gene are SGHTA and FQGNSA. The CDR3 loop spans 16 amino acids. This clone has a single count. What it binds is unknown. One junction end does not reproduce the germline sequence, and a read error may be involved. V usage is TRBV7-2 and J usage is TRBJ2-5; TRBD2 matches at 7 bases. The TCR comes from a female donor in good health and CMV-seronegative. Sample: PBMCs. The CDR3 sequence is CASSLDPSGEGETQYF. The CDR3, as DNA: TGTGCCAGCAGTTTAGACCCCAGCGGGGAGGGGGAGACCCAGTACTTC.